These 5 T cell receptor beta chains were sequenced from one sample in a study of T-cell reconstitution after alpha-beta-depleted transplantation in children. The authors prepared the TCRbeta library with unique molecular identifiers. MiXCR was run by TCRdb on the PCR reads, yielding one entry per CDR3 protein. The sample records 200,000 or so distinct CDR3 sequences, 5% to 6.5% being singletons. The source material was PBMCs, sampled before TCRalphabeta/CD19-depleted stem cell transplant. These receptors were obtained from a girl under three years old with combined immunodeficiency, due to receive a stem cell transplant.

Of note for this clonotype: This may be a read error: a much more frequent sequence differs by one nucleotide. The chain links TRBV12-1 to TRBJ2-2; the table gives TRBD1 as D, unverified against the DNA. TRBV12-1 corresponds to a pseudogene. This CDR3 region has 15 residues. CDR3 coding DNA: TGTGCCAGCAGCTCCGACAGGTGTTCCACCGGGGAGCTGTTTTTT. It translates to CASSSDRCSTGELFF.

The sample holds many counts of this clonotype. This chain uses TRBV12-3 or TRBV12-4 with TRBJ2-1; 9 bases are shared with TRBD2. CDR3 length equals 14 residues. V lost 3 bases to trimming and J lost 9 bases; unmatched junction nucleotides: 6. The chain's CDR3 is CASSFSAGGPEQFF. Here the CDR3 DNA reads TGTGCCAGCAGTTTCAGTGCGGGGGGGCCTGAGCAGTTCTTC.

This clonotype was seen at least ten times. V usage is TRBV3-1 and J usage is TRBJ2-5; TRBD2 is a possible D gene (6 bases). V lost 4 bases to trimming and J lost 2 bases, with 11 bases between them. CDR1 LGHDT and CDR2 YNNKEL come from the germline V gene (reference sequence). The CDR3 loop spans 14 amino acids. This CDR3 is CASSPTGSQETQYF. The CDR3 DNA reads TGTGCCAGCAGCCCCACCGGGAGTCAAGAGACCCAGTACTTC.

This clonotype was counted ten times or more. The J gene is TRBJ2-7, the V gene TRBV11-3, with 8 bases matching TRBD1. CDR1 is SGHNT and CDR2 is YENEEA in the germline V gene. This CDR3 spans 14 amino acids. V lost 10 bases, J lost 3 bases, and 11 bases stayed unmatched. The CDR3 protein is CANDGQGPLYEQYF. The CDR3 DNA reads as TGTGCCAACGACGGACAGGGCCCCCTCTACGAGCAGTACTTC. The variable domain in full, completed from reference TRBV11-3 and TRBJ2-7, reads EAGVVQSPRYKIIEKKQPVAFWCNPISGHNTLYWYLQNLGQGPELLIRYENEEAVDDSQLPKDRFSAERLKGVDSTLKIQPAELGDSAVYLCANDGQGPLYEQYFGPGTRLTVT.

The sample holds many counts of this clonotype. The chain recombines TRBV9 with TRBJ2-7, with D unclear. The V end lost 3 bases, the J end lost 2 bases, and 9 bases lay between the germline ends. The germline gives CDR1 SGDLS, CDR2 YYNGEE. The CDR3 consists of 13 residues. This CDR3 reads CASSEGGPYEQYF. CDR3 nucleotides: TGTGCCAGCAGCGAGGGCGGTCCCTACGAGCAGTACTTC.